Below, one TCR beta chain is given with its context. The CDR3 covers 15 residues. V lost 5 bases and J lost 6, with 18 bases in between. Germline V gene sequence: CDR1 SGDLS, CDR2 YYNGEE. This specimen comes from a study of cytomegalovirus exposure and HLA in healthy donors. Use of 60 Vbeta and 13 Jbeta primers characterized the PCR. Produced via immunoSEQ multiplex PCR; TCRdb's table is partial and in-frame only. The data contain about 160,000 clones, 82% of them seen just once; the ten biggest clones take up over 8.5%. The genes are TRBV9 and TRBJ1-5, with TRBD1 as a possible D gene (5 bases). The specimen sequenced was PBMCs. This sequence was found in a man in his forties or fifties in good health and CMV-seropositive. Here the CDR3 DNA reads TGTGCCAGCAGTCCCGACGGGACTCCATTTCAGCCCCAGCATTTT. This codes for CASSPDGTPFQPQHF.